The count of the clone carrying this TCR beta chain is one. Assay used: immunoSEQ multiplex PCR; TCRdb lists only in-frame clones, some missing. This table holds a few hundred thousand clones, approximately 90% found once. This record comes from a study of control samples from healthy donors and cancer patients. Trimming removed 1 base at V and 1 base at J, with 8 bases between. The CDR3 is 15 residues long. Germline V lookup: CDR1 LGHNA, CDR2 YSLEER. The V gene is TRBV4-3, the J gene TRBJ1-5, with D uncertain. This clonotype was obtained from a man aged 40-49 years with head and neck cancer. The sequenced material came from PBMCs. CDR3 nucleotides: TGCGCCAGCAGCCAAGCCCATGCCAGCAATCAGCCCCAGCATTTT. Amino acids: CASSQAHASNQPQHF.